A single sample gave rise to the 4 T cell receptor beta chains below, sequenced in a study of T cell clonotyping in hematopoietic cell transplantation. The assay was immunoSEQ multiplex PCR, and TCRdb's table has in-frame clones only and misses some. The data show several thousand clones, approximately 25% seen once. Source: peripheral blood mononuclear cells, taken 180 days after allogeneic stem cell transplant. The receptors were gathered from a male patient in his thirties or forties who had an allogeneic stem cell transplant from an unrelated donor, so the T cells may come from the graft donor. Some clones in this sample may be carry-over from other donors' samples.

This clone appeared a few times. The V call is TRBV30, the J call TRBJ2-7; TRBD2 agrees at 9 bases. The CDR3 extends over 12 amino acids. Germline CDR1 is GTSNPN and CDR2 is SVGIG (reference sequence). J was trimmed by 9 bases and V by 3 bases; bases with no gene match: 6. This CDR3 reads CAWRDGTSRQYF. CDR3 DNA sequence: TGTGCCTGGAGGGACGGGACTAGCAGGCAGTACTTC.

The chain has TRBV9 and TRBJ1-2; D might be TRBD1 (6 bases). This CDR3 region has 14 residues. The V and J ends lost 4 bases and 3 bases respectively, with 13 bases between them. Germline CDR1 reads SGDLS; CDR2 reads YYNGEE. The CDR3, as DNA: TGTGCCAGCAGCCCCCACTACAGGGACTATGGCTACACCTTC. This gives the protein CASSPHYRDYGYTF. Supplemented by reference TRBV9 and TRBJ1-2, the full variable domain reads DSGVTQTPKHLITATGQRVTLRCSPRSGDLSVYWYQQSLDQGLQFLIQYYNGEERAKGNILERFSAQQFPDLHSELNLSSLELGDSALYFCASSPHYRDYGYTFGSGTRLTVV.

The chain uses TRBV30 and TRBJ2-5; D remains ambiguous. V was pared by 8 bases and J by 2 bases, with 12 bases between. Germline CDR1 and CDR2: GTSNPN and SVGIG (reference sequence). This CDR3 region has 12 residues. The CDR3 DNA reads as TGTGCCGGAAGGGCGTCACAAGAGACCCAGTACTTC. It translates to CAGRASQETQYF. Full variable domain (missing parts from reference TRBV30 and TRBJ2-5): SQTIHQWPATLVQPVGSPLSLECTVEGTSNPNLYWYRQAAGRGLQLLFYSVGIGQISSEVPQNLSASRPQDRQFILSSKKLLLSDSGFYLCAGRASQETQYFGPGTRLLVL.

The CDR3 DNA sequence: TGTGCCAGCAGCTTCGGCAGATCCTACGAGCAGTACTTC. Its translation is CASSFGRSYEQYF. The chain couples TRBV5-6 to TRBJ2-7; D remains ambiguous. Germline V CDR1 and CDR2: SGHDT, YYEEEE. The CDR3 has 13 amino acids. V was pared by 2 bases and J by 1 base, with 7 bases between.